The rows below give T cell receptor beta chains drawn from one sample of a study of glioma-infiltrating T cells. TCRdb passed the multiplex PCR reads through MiXCR, listing each CDR3 protein once. The sample lists about 110,000 distinct CDR3 sequences; under 30% were seen once. Sequencing was carried out using glioma tissue, nonneoplastic brain tissue, or PBMCs (not recorded which). These receptors were taken from a human donor with low-grade glioma or glioblastoma, undergoing nonglioma brain surgery, or in good health (not recorded which). CDR3s include the opening cysteine and the closing phenylalanine or tryptophan. A D gene is named only where the DNA matches it firmly. A row's size may be missing; if present it is once, few, many or a size class.

many TRBJ1-6 NA TRBV27 TGTGCCAGCAGTTTAAGTCGGAGCTCCTATAATTCACCCCTCCACTTT CASSLSRSSYNSPLHF
NA TRBJ2-1 NA TRBV29-1 TGCAGCGTTGAAGGTTCGGGTTCGTACAATGAGCAGTTCTTC CSVEGSGSYNEQFF
many TRBJ1-1 TRBD1 TRBV12-3/TRBV12-4 TGTGCCAGCACCCCCAGGGGGATGAACACTGAAGCTTTCTTT CASTPRGMNTEAFF
medium-sized TRBJ2-1 TRBD2 TRBV20-1 TGCAGTGCTAGGGCTACTAGCGAATACAATGAGCAGTTCTTC CSARATSEYNEQFF
medium-sized TRBJ2-5 NA TRBV6-1 TGTGCCAGCAGTCAAGGGCTACATCAAGAGACCCAGTACTTC CASSQGLHQETQYF
many TRBJ2-1 NA TRBV6-2/TRBV6-3 TGTGCCAGCATTGACTACCAACAACACAATGAGCAGTTCTTC CASIDYQQHNEQFF
NA TRBJ1-3 NA TRBV19 TGTGCCAGTACCCCGTTGGGAAACACCATATATTTT CASTPLGNTIYF
many TRBJ1-3 NA TRBV28 TGTGCCAGCAGTTTAAGCGGGACCCGGCTCTCTGGAAACACCATATATTTT CASSLSGTRLSGNTIYF
many TRBJ2-7 NA TRBV29-1 TGCAGCGCAAAGGGGGGAGGTCGCGAGCAGTACTTC CSAKGGGREQYF
many TRBJ2-7 NA TRBV7-3 TGTGCCAGCAGCCCCCGGGGACCGACAGTCTCCTACGAGCAGTACTTC CASSPRGPTVSYEQYF
many TRBJ2-7 NA TRBV6-2/TRBV6-3 TGTGCCAGCAGGCCCGGGACCTACGAGCAGTACTTC CASRPGTYEQYF
many TRBJ2-4 NA TRBV28 TGTGCCAGCAGTTTGGGCGGTCCAAGGGGAAACATTCAGTACTTC CASSLGGPRGNIQYF
NA TRBJ1-1 NA TRBV29-1 TGCAGCGTTGTAAAGCGGAACACTGAAGCTTTCTTT CSVVKRNTEAFF
many TRBJ2-3 NA TRBV6-1 TGTGCCAGCGCTAGCGGCACAGATACGCAGTATTTT CASASGTDTQYF
NA TRBJ2-1 TRBD2 TRBV3-1 TGTGCCAGCAGCCAAGATCGTCTAGCGGGGTACAATGAGCAGTTCTTC CASSQDRLAGYNEQFF
many TRBJ1-6 NA TRBV27 TGTGCCAGCAGTTTAAAGGGGGTCTCCTATAATTCACCCCTCCACTTT CASSLKGVSYNSPLHF
many TRBJ1-2 TRBD1 TRBV27 TGTGCCAGCAGTTTATCAAGGACAGGGGTGTCAGCTAACTATGGCTACACCTTC CASSLSRTGVSANYGYTF
many TRBJ1-1 NA TRBV4-2 TGTGCCAGCAGCCTAATAGGCGGAGACACTGAAGCTTTCTTT CASSLIGGDTEAFF
many TRBJ2-3 TRBD2 TRBV7-2 TGTGCCAGCAGCTTAATCGTAGCGGGGGCAGGGGGTACGCGGTATTTT CASSLIVAGAGGTRYF
many TRBJ1-3 NA TRBV14 TGTGCCAGCAAGAGCCACTCTGGAAACACCATATATTTT CASKSHSGNTIYF
many TRBJ1-2 TRBD1 TRBV12-3/TRBV12-4 TGTGCCAGCACCCCGGACAGGATCGGCTACACCTTC CASTPDRIGYTF
many TRBJ2-5 NA TRBV6-1 TGTGCCAGCAGTGAATGGGGAAGGCTACAGACCCAGTACTTC CASSEWGRLQTQYF
NA TRBJ1-6 NA TRBV2 TGTGTTAGTAGATCACAGAATTCACCCCTCCACTTT CVSRSQNSPLHF
many TRBJ1-2 TRBD1 TRBV5-1 TGCGCCAGCAGCCCTGGACAGGGCCAGGACAACTATGGCTACACCTTC CASSPGQGQDNYGYTF
many TRBJ2-1 TRBD1 TRBV7-8 TGTGCCAGCAGCTTAGAGGGGGGGGGACAGGGTCGTAGTGGCTCCTACAATGAGCAGTTCTTC CASSLEGGGQGRSGSYNEQFF
many TRBJ2-3 NA TRBV18 TGTGCCAGCTCACGTTTGCGGGACCCAGATACGCAGTATTTT CASSRLRDPDTQYF
many TRBJ2-1 TRBD2 TRBV7-3 TGTGCCAGCAGCTTAATTCGGACTAGCGGGGGCTACAATGAGCAGTTCTTC CASSLIRTSGGYNEQFF